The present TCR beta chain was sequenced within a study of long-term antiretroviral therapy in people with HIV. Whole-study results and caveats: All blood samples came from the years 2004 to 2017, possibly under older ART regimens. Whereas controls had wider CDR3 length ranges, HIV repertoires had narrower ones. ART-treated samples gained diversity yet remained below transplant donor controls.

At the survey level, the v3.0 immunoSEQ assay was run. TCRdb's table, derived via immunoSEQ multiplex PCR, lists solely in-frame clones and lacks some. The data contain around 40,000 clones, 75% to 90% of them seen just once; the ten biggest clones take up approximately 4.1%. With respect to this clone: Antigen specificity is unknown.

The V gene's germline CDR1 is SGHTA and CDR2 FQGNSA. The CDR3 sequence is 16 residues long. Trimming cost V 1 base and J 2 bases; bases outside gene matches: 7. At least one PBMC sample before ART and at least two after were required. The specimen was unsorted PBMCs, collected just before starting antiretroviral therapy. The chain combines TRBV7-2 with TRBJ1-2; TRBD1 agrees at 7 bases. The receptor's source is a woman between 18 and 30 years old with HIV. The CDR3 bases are TGTGCCAGCAGCTTAGGAAGACAGGGTGTGAACTATGGCTACACCTTC. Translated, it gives CASSLGRQGVNYGYTF.